This T cell receptor beta chain was identified during a study of cytomegalovirus exposure and HLA in healthy donors. Nominal health characterized the donors when sampled, though unrecorded immune exposures were likely. As for this clone: The identical CDR3 is also encoded by other nucleotide sequences in the sample.

The PCR used 60 Vbeta and 13 Jbeta primers. Clones were read by immunoSEQ multiplex PCR, and TCRdb kept only the in-frame ones, dropping some. The sample lists around 260,000 clones, about 80% occurring once. This TCR derives from a girl aged 2 to 10 in good health and CMV-seronegative. Material: PBMCs.

The DNA for the CDR3 is TGTGCCAGCAGCTTAGTTGGACAGACTAATGAAAAACTGTTTTTT. Amino acid sequence: CASSLVGQTNEKLFF. V usage is TRBV11-2 and J usage is TRBJ1-4; tentatively, D is TRBD1 (6 bases). Germline V gene data show CDR1 as SGHAT and CDR2 as FQNNGV. The V gene lost 1 base and the J gene lost 2 bases, with 8 bases spanning the gap. This CDR3 has 15 residues.